Sequencing of this T cell receptor (beta chain) was carried out in a study of control samples from healthy donors and cancer patients. The table came from immunoSEQ multiplex PCR; TCRdb's copy has only in-frame clones and leaves some out. The sample lists 110,000 or so clones; 70% to 85% were seen once. Germline V gene data show CDR1 as LNHDA and CDR2 as SQIVND (reference sequence). This CDR3 spans 13 amino acids. V was clipped by 2 bases and J by 0 bases, with 5 bases between them. This TCR came from a man between 18 and 35 years old in good health. The sequencing input was blood. V gene TRBV19 combines with J gene TRBJ2-7, with D uncertain. This CDR3 reads CASSIRDSYEQYF. In DNA form, the CDR3 reads TGTGCCAGTAGTATAAGAGACTCCTACGAGCAGTACTTC.